The 13 T cell receptor beta chains below come from one sample, sequenced in a study of T-cell memory formation after mild COVID-19. TCRdb analysed the 5' RACE reads with MiXCR anew, one entry per CDR3 protein. The table records fewer than 700,000 distinct CDR3 sequences, roughly 21% of them present only once. The sequenced material came from PBMCs or a T cell subset sorted from them (not recorded which). These receptors all stem from an adult woman who had mild COVID-19 (a few samples of this study predate the infection). Cell type and time point are not known.

This chain joins TRBV29-1 and TRBJ1-5; D is perhaps TRBD1 (6 bases). CDR3 length: 14 amino acids. V was trimmed by 6 bases and J by 2 bases, leaving 14 bases between them. The germline V gene has CDR1 SQVTM and CDR2 ANQGSEA. The CDR3 loop is CSVAQGSGNQPQHF. The CDR3 coding sequence is TGCAGCGTAGCACAGGGTTCGGGCAATCAGCCCCAGCATTTT.

V is TRBV7-9 and J is TRBJ1-1; 8 bases are shared with TRBD1. The CDR3 runs to 14 residues. Per germline, CDR1 SEHNR and CDR2 FQNEAQ (reference sequence). With 7 bases clipped from V and 6 bases from J, the junction kept 10 bases outside the gene matches. Written as DNA, the CDR3 is TGTGCCAGCAACTCCCCGACAGGGGAGGCTGAAGCTTTCTTT. Its translation: CASNSPTGEAEAFF.

The genes are TRBV24-1 and TRBJ2-1; possibly TRBD1 or TRBD2 for D (5 bases each). V lost 6 bases, J lost 7 bases, and 18 bases lay in between. The CDR3 consists of 15 residues. In germline, CDR1 is KGHDR, CDR2 SFDVKD. CDR3: CATSRTGTLSNEQFF. CDR3 DNA: TGTGCCACCAGTAGGACCGGGACCCTTAGTAATGAGCAGTTCTTC.

This clonotype has a count of ten or more. The chain employs TRBV3-1 and TRBJ2-3; TRBD1 agrees at 10 bases. J lost 4 bases, V lost 4 bases, and 5 bases had no gene match. Germline V gene data show CDR1 as LGHDT and CDR2 as YNNKEL (reference sequence). CDR3 length equals 15 residues. The CDR3 DNA is TGTGCCAGCAGCCGCGGGACAGGGGAGGCAGATACGCAGTATTTT. As protein: CASSRGTGEADTQYF.

This rearrangement joins TRBV5-1 to TRBJ2-7; D may be TRBD2 (6 bases). Deletions cut 3 bases from V and 0 bases from J, with 10 bases between. The V gene's germline CDR1 is SGHRS and CDR2 YFSETQ. There are 14 residues in the CDR3. CDR3 DNA: TGCGCCAGCAGCTCAGGCGGGAACTCCTACGAGCAGTACTTC. This gives the protein CASSSGGNSYEQYF.

This clonotype was counted ten times or more. The chain carries TRBV12-3 or TRBV12-4 and TRBJ1-2, with D uncertain. V dropped 3 bases and J dropped 4 bases, with 3 bases sitting between them. This CDR3 has 11 amino acids. The CDR3 DNA reads TGTGCCAGCAGTTTGGCCTATGGCTACACCTTC. Its protein product is CASSLAYGYTF.

The chain has TRBV6-5 and TRBJ2-5; D is tentatively TRBD1 or TRBD2 (6 bases each). This CDR3 comprises 16 residues. Trimming shortened V by 2 bases and J by 5 bases, and 18 bases separated the two germline ends. In germline, CDR1 is MNHEY, CDR2 SVGAGI. The CDR3 sequence is CASSYGGWGVGETQYF. DNA of the CDR3: TGTGCCAGCAGTTACGGGGGCTGGGGGGTCGGGGAGACCCAGTACTTC.

This rearrangement joins TRBV6-4 to TRBJ2-5; D tentatively reads TRBD1 or TRBD2 (5 bases each). Germline lookup yields CDR1 MRHNA and CDR2 SNTAGT. There are 16 residues in the CDR3. Trimming removed 0 bases at V and 5 bases at J, with 16 bases between. The CDR3 is CASSDSASLWGETQYF. The CDR3 DNA reads as TGTGCCAGCAGTGACTCGGCTAGCTTGTGGGGGGAGACCCAGTACTTC.

This clonotype was seen ten or more times. In DNA, the CDR3 is TGTGCCACCAGTGATTTGGTCGGACCGAACACAGATACGCAGTATTTT. It is translated as CATSDLVGPNTDTQYF. V usage is TRBV24-1 and J usage is TRBJ2-3; no clear D. Trimming removed 0 bases from V and 2 bases from J, with 11 bases in between. The CDR3 has 16 residues. Germline V gene data show CDR1 as KGHDR and CDR2 as SFDVKD.

This clonotype was observed a handful of times. This sequence joins TRBV5-5 and TRBJ2-7; D possibly corresponds to TRBD2 (6 bases). From germline, CDR1 is SGHKS and CDR2 YYEKEE (reference sequence). The ends were cut back, 5 bases at V and 3 bases at J, with 15 bases in the middle. The CDR3 extends over 14 amino acids. Here the CDR3 DNA reads TGTGCCAGCAGAGATCTCTCCGGGAGCTACGAGCAGTACTTC. Protein product: CASRDLSGSYEQYF. Filled out from reference TRBV5-5 and TRBJ2-7, the complete variable domain reads DAGVTQSPTHLIKTRGQQVTLRCSPISGHKSVSWYQQVLGQGPQFIFQYYEKEERGRGNFPDRFSARQFPNYSSELNVNALLLGDSALYLCASRDLSGSYEQYFGPGTRLTVT.

This clonotype turned up a few times. This chain joins TRBV7-8 and TRBJ1-5; D is ambiguous. Germline V gene data show CDR1 as SGHVS and CDR2 as FQNEAQ. CDR3 length: 14 amino acids. V was clipped by 6 bases and J by 2 bases, with 11 bases between them. For the CDR3, the DNA is TGTGCCAGCAGAGACTCTTTCGGCAATCAGCCCCAGCATTTT. This encodes CASRDSFGNQPQHF.

The chain joins TRBV2 to TRBJ2-3; TRBD1 is a possible D gene (5 bases). CDR3 length: 15 amino acids. Germline V lookup: CDR1 SNHLY, CDR2 FYNNEI. Between the trimmed V and J ends, which lost 4 bases and 2 bases, there was a span of 13 bases. The CDR3, as DNA: TGTGCCAGCAGTGGCGCGACAGTCAACACAGATACGCAGTATTTT. It translates to CASSGATVNTDTQYF.

The chain combines TRBV12-5 with TRBJ2-5; TRBD2 might be the D (7 bases). Germline lookup yields CDR1 LGHNT and CDR2 FRNRAP. The CDR3 is 16 amino acids. The V end lost 0 bases, the J end lost 4 bases, and 15 bases lay between the germline ends. CDR3 bases: TGTGCTAGTGGTTTGGTACGGGGGGACATGCCAGAGACCCAGTACTTC. Encoded protein: CASGLVRGDMPETQYF. Filled out from reference TRBV12-5 and TRBJ2-5, the complete variable domain reads DARVTQTPRHKVTEMGQEVTMRCQPILGHNTVFWYRQTMMQGLELLAYFRNRAPLDDSGMPKDRFSAEMPDATLATLKIQPSEPRDSAVYFCASGLVRGDMPETQYFGPGTRLLVL.